A selection of T cell receptor beta chains follows, all from one sample in a study of CD8 T cells in ankylosing spondylitis. Using its own MiXCR run on the 5' RACE reads, TCRdb lists one record per CDR3 protein. This sample carries about 130,000 distinct CDR3 sequences, 7.3% of them seen once, and the ten largest clones take about an eighth. The source material was blood, either unsorted or a sorted T cell fraction (not recorded which). The receptor source for this set is a female donor with ankylosing spondylitis or in good health (not recorded which). Each CDR3 is given with its conserved first and last residue. D genes are given only for firm matches. Expanded clones are given a class, and other clones once, few, many or no size at all.

J gene,clone size,D gene,V gene,CDR3 protein,CDR3 DNA
TRBJ2-1,many,-,TRBV5-1,CASSLGTRRANEQFF,TGCGCCAGCAGCTTGGGCACCCGGAGGGCCAATGAGCAGTTCTTC
TRBJ1-2,many,TRBD1,TRBV7-2,CASSPTGAGYTF,TGTGCCAGCAGCCCTACAGGGGCTGGCTACACCTTC
TRBJ1-6,many,TRBD1,TRBV4-1,CASSHGTGGNSPLHF,TGCGCCAGCAGCCACGGAACAGGGGGGAATTCACCCCTCCACTTT
TRBJ2-1,-,-,TRBV7-2,CASSLAEYNEQFF,TGTGCCAGCAGCTTAGCGGAATACAATGAGCAGTTCTTC
TRBJ2-7,many,TRBD1,TRBV10-3,CAISDSLQGAYEQYF,TGTGCCATCAGTGATTCGCTCCAGGGGGCCTACGAGCAGTACTTC
TRBJ2-3,many,-,TRBV15,CATSRDPTGTDTQYF,TGTGCCACCAGCAGAGATCCGACAGGCACAGATACGCAGTATTTT
TRBJ2-7,many,TRBD1,TRBV6-2/TRBV6-3,CASKPGQAFYEQYF,TGTGCCAGCAAACCGGGACAGGCCTTCTACGAGCAGTACTTC
TRBJ1-1,many,-,TRBV5-6,CASSLSRGEAFF,TGTGCCAGCAGCCTATCCAGGGGTGAAGCTTTCTTT
TRBJ1-2,few,TRBD1,TRBV5-4,CASSTGQGNYGYTF,TGTGCCAGCAGCACGGGACAGGGGAACTATGGCTACACCTTC
TRBJ1-1,many,-,TRBV5-1,CASSLPGAYTEAFF,TGCGCCAGCAGCTTGCCCGGGGCGTACACTGAAGCTTTCTTT
TRBJ2-7,many,TRBD1,TRBV20-1,CSANTRDSDPYEQYF,TGCAGTGCTAACACACGGGACAGTGATCCCTACGAGCAGTACTTC
TRBJ2-3,many,-,TRBV24-1,CATSDTLGTPDTQYF,TGTGCCACCAGTGATACCTTAGGGACTCCAGATACGCAGTATTTT
TRBJ2-7,-,TRBD2,TRBV7-9,CASSPAGGSYEQYF,TGTGCCAGCAGCCCCGCGGGGGGGTCCTACGAGCAGTACTTC
TRBJ2-7,-,TRBD1,TRBV20-1,CSAREIGQGDSYEQYF,TGCAGTGCTAGAGAAATCGGGCAGGGGGACTCCTACGAGCAGTACTTC
TRBJ2-7,few,-,TRBV6-1,CASSRTGGAHEQYF,TGTGCCAGCAGTAGAACAGGGGGGGCCCACGAGCAGTACTTC
TRBJ2-1,many,-,TRBV12-3/TRBV12-4,CASSFIGRAYNEQFF,TGTGCCAGCAGTTTTATCGGCAGAGCCTACAATGAGCAGTTCTTC
TRBJ1-6,-,TRBD1,TRBV7-2,CASSLGTTGVYNSPLHF,TGTGCCAGCAGCTTAGGGACGACAGGGGTCTATAATTCACCCCTCCACTTT
TRBJ2-7,many,-,TRBV5-1,CASSVPDWEQYF,TGCGCCAGCAGCGTACCTGATTGGGAGCAGTACTTC
TRBJ1-6,-,-,TRBV12-2,CASRRQGARNSPLHF,TGTGCAAGTCGCAGACAGGGGGCGCGGAATTCACCCCTCCACTTT
TRBJ1-5,many,TRBD1,TRBV12-3/TRBV12-4,CASSWGQEGGQPQHF,TGTGCCAGCAGCTGGGGACAGGAAGGGGGTCAGCCCCAGCATTTT
TRBJ2-1,few,TRBD2,TRBV12-3/TRBV12-4,CAFSSLGQLAGGDNEQFF,TGTGCCTTCAGCTCCCTAGGGCAACTAGCCGGGGGGGACAATGAGCAGTTCTTC
TRBJ1-1,many,-,TRBV29-1,CSGRDSNTEAFF,TGCAGCGGCCGGGACTCAAACACTGAAGCTTTCTTT
TRBJ2-3,many,TRBD1,TRBV19,CASRNRGLTSTDTQYF,TGTGCCAGTAGGAACAGGGGTCTTACTAGCACAGATACGCAGTATTTT
TRBJ1-1,many,-,TRBV25-1,CASSEWGGDNEAFF,TGTGCCAGCAGTGAATGGGGGGGGGATAATGAAGCTTTCTTT
TRBJ2-5,many,-,TRBV12-3/TRBV12-4,CASSWQETQYF,TGTGCCAGCAGCTGGCAAGAGACCCAGTACTTC
TRBJ1-1,-,TRBD1,TRBV7-9,CASSLQGADTEAFF,TGTGCCAGCAGCCTACAGGGGGCCGACACTGAAGCTTTCTTT
TRBJ2-3,many,-,TRBV10-2,CASSDASTDTQYF,TGCGCCAGCAGTGATGCTAGCACAGATACGCAGTATTTT
TRBJ1-1,few,-,TRBV19,CASSKAGNTEAFF,TGTGCCAGTAGTAAGGCCGGTAACACTGAAGCTTTCTTT
TRBJ2-5,many,-,TRBV5-6,CASSLVEQETQYF,TGTGCCAGCAGCTTGGTGGAGCAAGAGACCCAGTACTTC
TRBJ2-1,-,-,TRBV24-1,CATSGPGPNNEQFF,TGTGCCACCAGTGGCCCTGGACCAAACAATGAGCAGTTCTTC